This entry concerns a single TCR beta chain. Antigen unknown. TCRdb's table, derived via immunoSEQ multiplex PCR, lists solely in-frame clones and lacks some. Altogether 350,000 to 400,000 clones are present, 70% to 90% being singletons, with the ten largest covering roughly 3%. The data derive from a study of Ad26.COV2.S vaccination and SARS-CoV-2 variants. Trimming cost V 5 bases and J 4 bases, with 20 bases left between them. The germline CDR1 and CDR2 sequences are ENHRY and SYGVKD. There are 16 residues in the CDR3. General study results and limits: Total T cell responses may have been underestimated by the TCR breadth and depth analyses. The study found higher spike-specific TCR breadth in vaccine than placebo recipients.

Treatment reported: roughly 20 received Ad26.COV2.S at low or high dose, single or two shots; five or six received placebo; per-sample allocation not given. It was on day 63 after the first vaccine or placebo injection that samples were taken. The source was peripheral blood, collected in a trial of Ad26.COV2.S vaccine versus placebo. The V gene is TRBV10-3, the J gene TRBJ1-1; tentative D call: TRBD1 (6 bases). The TCR comes from a person aged 18-65 years who received the Ad26.COV2.S COVID-19 vaccine or a placebo. As DNA, the CDR3 is TGTGCCATCAGTTTCGATACAGGGTTACGGGTCACTGAAGCTTTCTTT. It translates to CAISFDTGLRVTEAFF.